The 15 T cell receptor beta chains reported below all come from one sample, sequenced in a study of blood T cells in healthy people across ages. A second PCR of roughly 7 to 11 cycles used a sample-barcoded 5' primer and a J-beta primer mix. TCRdb recomputed calls from the 5' RACE reads with MiXCR, one row per CDR3 protein. The repertoire has about 970,000 distinct CDR3 sequences, 51% of them found once; the top ten carry 20% to 25%. The material sequenced was blood. The source is a woman aged 55-70 years in good health.

The rearrangement uses TRBV27 and TRBJ2-2; D might be TRBD2 (6 bases). The length of the CDR3 is 16 residues. V was cut by 6 bases and J by 2 bases, with 16 bases left in between. Germline CDR1 MNHEY, CDR2 SMNVEV (reference sequence). The CDR3 sequence: CASRTTGTSNTGELFF. The CDR3 DNA reads as TGTGCCAGCAGGACTACCGGGACTTCAAACACCGGGGAGCTGTTTTTT.

The chain couples TRBV6-1 to TRBJ2-1; 13 nucleotides agree with TRBD2. The V and J ends lost 5 bases and 0 bases, in that order; junction bases with no gene match: 10. The CDR3 consists of 19 residues. Germline-derived CDR1 and CDR2 are MNHNS and SASEGT. The chain's CDR3 is CASSRLGLAGLSSYNEQFF. The CDR3 nucleotides are TGTGCCAGCAGTCGCTTGGGACTAGCGGGACTCAGCTCCTACAATGAGCAGTTCTTC.

This chain links TRBV12-3 or TRBV12-4 with TRBJ1-2; D unresolved. Trimming removed 7 bases at V and 4 bases at J, with 16 bases between. This CDR3 has 14 amino acids. CDR3 in amino acids: CASTFGRLAYGYTF. In DNA form, the CDR3 reads TGTGCCAGCACGTTCGGCCGCCTGGCCTATGGCTACACCTTC.

This rearrangement joins TRBV4-2 to TRBJ2-5, with D possibly TRBD2 on 6 matching bases. This CDR3 contains 15 residues. Germline loops: CDR1 LGHNA, CDR2 YNFKEQ. V was trimmed by 4 bases and J by 3 bases, leaving 15 bases between them. CDR3 DNA: TGTGCCAGCAGCCCCGTACTCGCGGGAAAAGAGACCCAGTACTTC. Protein product: CASSPVLAGKETQYF.

A few counts support this clonotype. The chain links TRBV7-2 to TRBJ2-7; D uncertain. The CDR3 loop spans 14 amino acids. Germline values: CDR1 SGHTA, CDR2 FQGNSA. Trimming left V 6 bases short and J 2 bases short, with 14 bases between. The CDR3 nucleotides read TGTGCCAGCAGGGTCAGAACCGAGACCTACGAGCAGTACTTC. Translating it yields CASRVRTETYEQYF.

The rearrangement uses TRBV4-1 and TRBJ1-5; TRBD1 might be the D (5 bases). The CDR3 is 15 residues long. Germline assignment: CDR1 MGHRA and CDR2 YSYEKL. V was shortened by 2 bases and J by 0 bases, with 8 bases between the two germline ends. CDR3 residues: CASSQIDSSNQPQHF. The CDR3 DNA reads as TGCGCCAGCAGCCAAATCGACAGTAGCAATCAGCCCCAGCATTTT.

The table lists this clonotype with a few counts. The junction does not match germline at one end; this may be a read error. The V gene is TRBV29-1, the J gene TRBJ2-3, with unresolved D. Germline V CDR1 and CDR2: SQVTM, ANQGSEA. The CDR3 runs 16 residues. CDR3 in amino acids: CSVEGSRVGVTDTRYF. DNA of the CDR3: TGCAGCGTTGAAGGTAGCCGGGTGGGCGTCACAGATACGCGGTATTTT.

The rearrangement uses TRBV6-1 and TRBJ1-2, with a possible D match to TRBD1 (5 bases). This CDR3 has 16 amino acids. Looked up from germline, CDR1 is MNHNS and CDR2 is SASEGT. Trimming took 4 bases from V and 7 from J, leaving 22 bases between them. CDR3 in amino acids: CASSGTDITRGGGYTF. The CDR3 DNA reads as TGTGCCAGCAGTGGTACCGATATAACTCGCGGGGGTGGCTACACCTTC.

The chain uses TRBV28 and TRBJ2-7; the match to TRBD1 covers 7 bases. CDR1 and CDR2 (germline): MDHEN, SYDVKM. V was clipped by 5 bases and J by 3 bases; unmatched bases: 13. This CDR3 has 16 residues. The CDR3 region has the DNA TGTGCCAGCAGTCCCCCTGTAGGACAGGCCTACTACGAGCAGTACTTC. It is translated as CASSPPVGQAYYEQYF.

The chain uses TRBV4-1 and TRBJ2-6, with a tentative D call TRBD1 (6 bases). Trimming took off 3 bases at V and 0 bases at J, with 18 bases between the two ends. Germline lookup yields CDR1 MGHRA and CDR2 YSYEKL. The CDR3 sequence is 19 residues long. This CDR3 is CASSHDPDRQVSGANVLTF. CDR3 in DNA: TGCGCCAGCAGCCATGATCCGGACAGACAGGTCTCTGGGGCCAACGTCCTGACTTTC.

This clonotype was detected a few times. The chain combines TRBV20-1 with TRBJ2-7; 8 bases align to TRBD1. Germline V gene sequence: CDR1 DFQATT, CDR2 SNEGSKA (reference sequence). The CDR3 runs 16 residues. V shed 0 bases, J shed 0 bases, and the junction held 7 bases outside the gene matches. The CDR3 coding sequence is TGCAGTGCTAGAGATCCCAAGACAGGGGACTCCTACGAGCAGTACTTC. This gives the protein CSARDPKTGDSYEQYF.

CDR3 amino acids: CASRESPNTEAFF. For the CDR3, the DNA is TGCGCCAGCAGGGAATCCCCGAACACTGAAGCTTTCTTT. The chain recombines TRBV5-1 with TRBJ1-1, with D unresolved. CDR1 is SGHRS, CDR2 YFSETQ, per germline. Trimming took 5 bases from V and 1 from J, leaving 9 bases between them. The CDR3 extends over 13 amino acids.

This clonotype was found a few times. This chain uses TRBV25-1 with TRBJ2-3; D perhaps matches TRBD2 (6 bases). The CDR3 is 15 residues long. Deletions cut 6 bases from V and 8 bases from J, with 21 bases between. Looked up from germline, CDR1 is MGHDK and CDR2 is SYGVNS. In DNA, the CDR3 is TGTGCCAGCAGGGAGACTAGTCCGGTATCAAGTACGCAGTATTTT. Protein product: CASRETSPVSSTQYF.

The chain carries TRBV28 and TRBJ1-4, with D unresolved. Trimming left V 11 bases short and J 5 bases short, with 9 bases between. Germline-derived CDR1 and CDR2 are MDHEN and SYDVKM. This CDR3 is 11 amino acids long. CDR3 DNA sequence: TGTGCCGCCCGGGAAAATGAAAAACTGTTTTTT. Amino acids: CAARENEKLFF.

V is TRBV12-3 or TRBV12-4 and J is TRBJ2-3; possible D gene TRBD1, 5 bases. V gave up 6 bases and J gave up 0 bases, with 10 bases separating them. The CDR3 has 14 amino acids. CDR3 coding DNA: TGTGCCAGCAGGTTGACAGCTAGCACAGATACGCAGTATTTT. Translated, it gives CASRLTASTDTQYF.